Listed below are T cell receptor beta chains from one sample, sequenced in a study of CD8 T cells in Susac syndrome. TCRdb re-called the immunoSEQ multiplex PCR reads with MiXCR, one entry per CDR3 protein. The sample records approximately 70,000 distinct CDR3 sequences, roughly 95% being singletons. The sequencing sample was made of CD4+ T cells from PBMCs. All receptors derive from a human donor with multiple sclerosis. CDR3s include the opening cysteine and the closing phenylalanine or tryptophan. Fields, in order: D gene, V gene, CDR3 length, clone size, J gene, CDR3 DNA, CDR3 protein. A D gene is named only where the DNA matches it firmly. Expanded clones are given a class, and other clones once, few, many or no size at all.

-	TRBV7-2	14	-	TRBJ2-5	TGTGCCAGCACCCGAGCCCAGGGCAGGGAGACCCAGTACTTC	CASTRAQGRETQYF
-	TRBV7-3	14	-	TRBJ2-3	TGTGCCAGCAGCAAGGGACTTGACACAGATACGCAGTATTTT	CASSKGLDTDTQYF
-	TRBV5-1	14	few	TRBJ1-5	TGCGCCAGCAGCCCGGGACAATCCAATCAGCCCCAGCATTTT	CASSPGQSNQPQHF
-	TRBV30	11	-	TRBJ1-1	TGTGCACGGCAGGACCGAAGTGAAGCTTTCTTT	CARQDRSEAFF
-	TRBV11-2	14	-	TRBJ2-5	TGTGCCAGCAGCTTCCAGAGGACAGTTGGGACCCAGTACTTC	CASSFQRTVGTQYF
-	TRBV3-1	12	-	TRBJ2-3	TGTGCCAGCAGCTTCCAGCCAGATACGCAGTATTTT	CASSFQPDTQYF
TRBD2	TRBV20-1	16	-	TRBJ2-3	TGCAGTGCTAGAGATCTACGACGGGGGGGCGTCGGTACGCAGTATTTT	CSARDLRRGGVGTQYF
TRBD2	TRBV20-1	16	-	TRBJ2-1	TGCAGTGCTAGAGGCCGGCGGGGGGGCCATTCGAATGAGCAGTTCTTC	CSARGRRGGHSNEQFF
TRBD2	TRBV7-8	14	-	TRBJ2-1	TGTGCCAGCAGCGGAGGGGGGGGACTAGCGGAGCAGTTCTTC	CASSGGGGLAEQFF
TRBD2	TRBV29-1	14	once	TRBJ2-1	TGCAGCGAGACACCGGGACTAGCGGGGGGGCCTCAGTTCTTC	CSETPGLAGGPQFF
-	TRBV29-1	13	once	TRBJ2-3	TGCAGCGTCGAAGTGGTCGGCACAGATACGCAGTATTTT	CSVEVVGTDTQYF
TRBD1	TRBV6-2/TRBV6-3	16	-	TRBJ1-4	TGTGCCAGCAGCTCACCGGACAGGTCGGAAAATGAAAAACTGTTTTTT	CASSSPDRSENEKLFF
-	TRBV29-1	14	-	TRBJ1-1	TGCAGCGTTGAAGCCGGGACGGCGAACACTGAAGCTTTCTTT	CSVEAGTANTEAFF
TRBD1	TRBV5-4	16	-	TRBJ1-1	TGTGCCAGCAGCCCGGGAACGACAGGGGGCAGACCTGAAGCTTTCTTT	CASSPGTTGGRPEAFF
-	TRBV5-1	14	-	TRBJ2-5	TGCGCCAGCAGCTTGGACGACAGGCAAGAGACCCAGTACTTC	CASSLDDRQETQYF
-	TRBV18	14	once	TRBJ2-5	TGTGCCAGCTCACCGACAGAAGGTCAAGAGACCCAGTACTTC	CASSPTEGQETQYF
TRBD2	TRBV7-3	16	-	TRBJ2-5	TGTGCCAGCAGCTTAAGGCTGTCTAGCGGGGGTGAGACCCAGTACTTC	CASSLRLSSGGETQYF
-	TRBV5-1	12	-	TRBJ1-2	TGCGCCAGCAGCTTGGCTGGGGATGGCTACACCTTC	CASSLAGDGYTF
-	TRBV29-1	13	once	TRBJ1-1	TGCAAATGTATAGGGGCTTGGAACACTGAAGCTTTCTTT	CKCIGAWNTEAFF
-	TRBV29-1	11	once	TRBJ2-1	TGCAGCGTTGAGGGCAGCAATGAGCAGTTCTTC	CSVEGSNEQFF
TRBD1	TRBV12-3/TRBV12-4	12	-	TRBJ2-2	TGTGCCAGCAGTTCGTTGGACAGGGCTATGTTTTTT	CASSSLDRAMFF
-	TRBV7-9	15	-	TRBJ2-5	TGTGCCAGCAGCTTAGGGCAATCCCGTCGGGAGACCCAGTACTTC	CASSLGQSRRETQYF
-	TRBV5-1	15	-	TRBJ2-1	TGCGCCAGCAGCCTAGACGGCAACTCCTACAATGAGCAGTTCTTC	CASSLDGNSYNEQFF
-	TRBV24-1	12	-	TRBJ2-5	TGTGCCACCAGTGAGGGCACAGAGACCCAGTACTTC	CATSEGTETQYF
TRBD2	TRBV20-1	13	-	TRBJ2-3	TGCAGTGCCCGGACTAGCGGCACAGATACGCAGTATTTT	CSARTSGTDTQYF